This TCR beta chain was observed in a study of T cell changes during pregnancy in multiple sclerosis. Only in-frame clones appear in the TCRdb table, and some are missing; sequencing was by immunoSEQ multiplex PCR. Of about 50,000 clones detected, approximately 93% appear once; the ten largest clones hold around 0.3%. The germline CDR1 and CDR2 sequences are SGHTS and YDEGEE. Trimming shortened V by 10 bases and J by 3 bases, and 13 bases separated the two germline ends. The CDR3 is 12 amino acids. The source of this sequence is a female donor with multiple sclerosis, enrolled in a pregnancy study. The source was CD4+ T cells from peripheral blood mononuclear cells, collected in the third trimester of pregnancy. The genes are TRBV5-8 and TRBJ2-5, with a tentative D call TRBD2 (6 bases). CDR3 loop: CADRDFEETQYF. CDR3 nucleotide sequence: TGTGCCGACCGGGACTTCGAAGAGACCCAGTACTTC.